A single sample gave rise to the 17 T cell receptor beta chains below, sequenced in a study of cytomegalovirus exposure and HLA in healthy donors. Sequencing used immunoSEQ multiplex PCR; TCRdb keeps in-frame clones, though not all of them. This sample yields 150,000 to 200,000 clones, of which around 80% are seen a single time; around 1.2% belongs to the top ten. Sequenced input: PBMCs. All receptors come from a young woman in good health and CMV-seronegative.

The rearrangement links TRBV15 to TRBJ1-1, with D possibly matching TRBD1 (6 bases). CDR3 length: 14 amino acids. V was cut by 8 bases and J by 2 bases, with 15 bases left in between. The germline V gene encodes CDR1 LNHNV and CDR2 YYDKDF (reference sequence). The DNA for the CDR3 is TGTGCCACCCAGATAGACAGGTCCAACACTGAAGCTTTCTTT. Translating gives CATQIDRSNTEAFF.

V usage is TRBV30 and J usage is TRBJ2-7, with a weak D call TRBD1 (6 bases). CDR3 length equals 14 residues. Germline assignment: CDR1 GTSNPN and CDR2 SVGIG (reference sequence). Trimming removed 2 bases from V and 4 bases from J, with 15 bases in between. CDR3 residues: CAWSKVGALYEQYF. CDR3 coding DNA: TGTGCCTGGAGTAAGGTGGGGGCCCTATACGAGCAGTACTTC.

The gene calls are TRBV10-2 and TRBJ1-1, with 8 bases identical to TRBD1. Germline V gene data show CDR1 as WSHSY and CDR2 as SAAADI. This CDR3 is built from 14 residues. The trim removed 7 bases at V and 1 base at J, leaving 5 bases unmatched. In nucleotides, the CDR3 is TGCGCCAGCATAACCGGGACAGGGAACACTGAAGCTTTCTTT. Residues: CASITGTGNTEAFF.

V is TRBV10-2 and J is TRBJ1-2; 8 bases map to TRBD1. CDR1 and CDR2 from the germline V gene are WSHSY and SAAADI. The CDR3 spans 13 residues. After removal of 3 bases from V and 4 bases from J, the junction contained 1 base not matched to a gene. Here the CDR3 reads CASSDDRGYGYTF. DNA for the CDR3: TGCGCCAGCAGTGACGACAGGGGCTATGGCTACACCTTC.

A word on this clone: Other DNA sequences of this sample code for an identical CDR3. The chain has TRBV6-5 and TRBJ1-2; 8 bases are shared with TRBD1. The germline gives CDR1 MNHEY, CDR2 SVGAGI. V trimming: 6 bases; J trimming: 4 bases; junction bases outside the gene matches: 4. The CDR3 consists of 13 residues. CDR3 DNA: TGTGCCAGCAGCAGAACAGGGGGCTATGGCTACACCTTC. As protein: CASSRTGGYGYTF.

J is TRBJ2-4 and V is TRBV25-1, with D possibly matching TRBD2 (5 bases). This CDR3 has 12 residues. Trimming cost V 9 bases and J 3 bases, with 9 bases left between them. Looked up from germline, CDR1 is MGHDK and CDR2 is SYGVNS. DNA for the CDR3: TGTGCCAGGACACTAGGCAAAAACATTCAGTACTTC. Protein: CARTLGKNIQYF.

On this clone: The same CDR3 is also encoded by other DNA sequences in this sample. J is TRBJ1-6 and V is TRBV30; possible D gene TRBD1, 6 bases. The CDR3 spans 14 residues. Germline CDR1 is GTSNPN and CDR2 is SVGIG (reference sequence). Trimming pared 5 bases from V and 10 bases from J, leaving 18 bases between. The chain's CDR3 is CAWGRTGNGSPLHF. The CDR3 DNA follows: TGTGCCTGGGGGAGAACAGGGAATGGATCACCCCTCCACTTT.

CDR3 sequence (DNA): TGTGCCAGCAGTGCTGAGACTAGCGGCACAGATACGCAGTATTTT. It specifies CASSAETSGTDTQYF. The chain is built from TRBV2 and TRBJ2-3; 8 nucleotides match TRBD2. This CDR3 is 15 amino acids long. The V segment lost 4 bases and the J segment 1 base; nucleotides outside the gene matches: 4. The V gene's germline CDR1 is SNHLY and CDR2 FYNNEI.

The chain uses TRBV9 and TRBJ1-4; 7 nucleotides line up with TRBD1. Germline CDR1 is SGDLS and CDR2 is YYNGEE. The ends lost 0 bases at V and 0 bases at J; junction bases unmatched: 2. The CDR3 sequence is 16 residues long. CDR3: CASSVGRGATNEKLFF. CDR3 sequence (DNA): TGTGCCAGCAGCGTAGGCAGGGGGGCAACTAATGAAAAACTGTTTTTT.

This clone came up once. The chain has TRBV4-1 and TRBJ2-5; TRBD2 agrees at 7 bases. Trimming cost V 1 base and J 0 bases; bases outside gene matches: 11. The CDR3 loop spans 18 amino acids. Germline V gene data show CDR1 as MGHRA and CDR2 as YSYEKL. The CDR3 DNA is TGCGCCAGCAGCCAAGCACAGCTAGCGGACTTGTACCAAGAGACCCAGTACTTC. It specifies CASSQAQLADLYQETQYF.

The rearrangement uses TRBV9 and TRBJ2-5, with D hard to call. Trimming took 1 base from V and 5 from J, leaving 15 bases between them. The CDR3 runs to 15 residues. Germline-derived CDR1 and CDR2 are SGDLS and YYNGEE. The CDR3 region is CASSVISGAPETQYF. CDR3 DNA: TGTGCCAGCAGCGTAATCTCAGGTGCTCCGGAGACCCAGTACTTC.

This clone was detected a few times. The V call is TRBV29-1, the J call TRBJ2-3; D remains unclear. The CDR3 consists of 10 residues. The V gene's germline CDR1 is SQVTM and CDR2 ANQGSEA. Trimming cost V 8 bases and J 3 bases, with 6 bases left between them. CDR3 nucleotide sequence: TGCAGCTCCCTAACAGATACGCAGTATTTT. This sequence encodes CSSLTDTQYF.

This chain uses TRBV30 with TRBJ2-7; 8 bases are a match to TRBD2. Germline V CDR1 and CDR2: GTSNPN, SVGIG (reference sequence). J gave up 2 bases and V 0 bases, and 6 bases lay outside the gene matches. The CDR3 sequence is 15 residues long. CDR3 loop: CAWSVSSGSAYEQYF. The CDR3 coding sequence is TGTGCCTGGAGTGTATCCAGCGGGAGCGCCTACGAGCAGTACTTC.

The CDR3 sequence is CASSIRVLAYEQYF. CDR3 DNA: TGTGCCAGTAGTATCCGTGTTTTAGCCTACGAGCAGTACTTC. The chain recombines TRBV19 with TRBJ2-7; D not certain. Germline V gene data show CDR1 as LNHDA and CDR2 as SQIVND (reference sequence). Trimming took 3 bases from V and 2 from J, leaving 11 bases between them. The CDR3 has 14 amino acids.

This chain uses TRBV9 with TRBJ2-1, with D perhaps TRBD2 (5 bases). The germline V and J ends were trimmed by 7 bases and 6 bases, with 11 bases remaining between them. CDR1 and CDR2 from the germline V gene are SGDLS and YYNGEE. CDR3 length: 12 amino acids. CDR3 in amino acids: CASGSPPNEQFF. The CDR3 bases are TGTGCCAGCGGGAGCCCCCCCAATGAGCAGTTCTTC.

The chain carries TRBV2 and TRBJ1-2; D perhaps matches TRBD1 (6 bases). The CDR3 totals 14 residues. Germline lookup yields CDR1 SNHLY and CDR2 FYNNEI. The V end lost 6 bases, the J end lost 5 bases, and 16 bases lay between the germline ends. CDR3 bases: TGTGCCAGCAGCCTGGGGGGGGCTGATTATGGCTACACCTTC. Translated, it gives CASSLGGADYGYTF.

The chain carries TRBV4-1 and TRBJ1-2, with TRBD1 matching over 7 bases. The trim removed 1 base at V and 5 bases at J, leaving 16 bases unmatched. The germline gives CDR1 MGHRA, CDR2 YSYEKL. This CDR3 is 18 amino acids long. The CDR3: CASSQGLRGVRSDYGYTF. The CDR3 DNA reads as TGCGCCAGCAGCCAAGGGCTCAGGGGGGTTCGCTCAGATTATGGCTACACCTTC.